Presented here are 26 T cell receptor beta chains from one specimen sequenced in a study of Graves' ophthalmopathy and Graves' hyperthyroidism. Researchers took RNA transcripts and amplified TCR beta CDR3 regions from them. Second-round multiplex PCR came after a first-round RT-PCR that employed HTBI primers. TCRdb reanalysed the multiplex PCR reads using MiXCR and keeps one entry per CDR3 protein. The top ten clones hold around 10% of a sample with over a million distinct CDR3 sequences, less than 45% of them seen once. Material for sequencing was peripheral blood or thyroid tissue (not recorded which). Source of these receptors: an adult man with Graves' hyperthyroidism.

The chain has TRBV6-2 or TRBV6-3 and TRBJ1-2, with TRBD1 as a possible D gene (6 bases). V lost 6 bases, J lost 8 bases, and 16 bases lay in between. Germline V CDR1 and CDR2: MNHEY, SVGEGT. This CDR3 has 13 residues. Here the CDR3 reads CASRAQGSGGYTF. The CDR3 bases are TGTGCCAGCAGAGCACAGGGATCAGGAGGCTACACCTTC.

This clonotype showed up many times. The gene calls are TRBV10-1 and TRBJ1-4, with D possibly matching TRBD1 (5 bases). Germline-derived CDR1 and CDR2 are WNHNN and SYGVQD (reference sequence). This CDR3 comprises 14 residues. Trimming pared 3 bases from V and 7 bases from J, leaving 12 bases between. The CDR3 loop is CASSDSRVGEKLFF. The CDR3 DNA follows: TGCGCCAGCAGTGATTCCAGGGTAGGTGAAAAACTGTTTTTT.

This clonotype occurred a few times. The chain has TRBV4-3 and TRBJ1-1; possible D gene TRBD1, 6 bases. Trimming pared 1 base from V and 7 bases from J, leaving 16 bases between. Germline V gene data show CDR1 as LGHNA and CDR2 as YSLEER. The CDR3 consists of 15 residues. The CDR3 DNA sequence: TGCGCCAGCAGCCAAGCAGGGGCTTTTGGGTTTGAAGCTTTCTTT. Its translation: CASSQAGAFGFEAFF.

This clonotype was recorded at least ten times. V and J are TRBV5-8 and TRBJ2-5; tentative D call: TRBD1 (6 bases). This CDR3 region has 16 residues. Germline values: CDR1 SGHTS, CDR2 YDEGEE. V dropped 1 base and J dropped 2 bases, with 15 bases sitting between them. The CDR3 sequence: CASSLLGGNDQETQYF. As DNA, the CDR3 is TGTGCCAGCAGCTTGCTTGGGGGCAACGATCAAGAGACCCAGTACTTC.

The table lists this clonotype with many counts. The gene calls are TRBV7-8 and TRBJ1-6; D may be TRBD1 (6 bases). CDR1 is SGHVS, CDR2 FQNEAQ, per germline. The CDR3 contains 16 residues. V lost 3 bases and J lost 3, with 12 bases in between. The CDR3 bases are TGTGCCAGCAGCTTCCAGCGGACAGTCTATAATTCACCCCTCCACTTT. Translation gives CASSFQRTVYNSPLHF.

There are many counts of this clonotype. V gene TRBV4-1 combines with J gene TRBJ2-5, with 8 bases fitting TRBD1. In germline, CDR1 is MGHRA, CDR2 YSYEKL. The CDR3 covers 16 residues. Trimming took 3 bases from V and 2 from J; bases not matched to a gene: 8. Here the CDR3 reads CASSQTPDRDQETQYF. The CDR3 DNA reads as TGCGCCAGCAGCCAGACTCCGGACAGGGATCAAGAGACCCAGTACTTC.

This clonotype was seen at least ten times. This chain uses TRBV11-2 with TRBJ1-6, with D maybe TRBD1 (6 bases). CDR3 length: 15 residues. Germline loops: CDR1 SGHAT, CDR2 FQNNGV. Trimming shortened V by 7 bases and J by 7 bases, and 17 bases separated the two germline ends. This CDR3 is CASTEHRQGNSPLHF. Here the CDR3 DNA reads TGTGCCAGCACCGAACATAGGCAGGGGAATTCACCCCTCCACTTT.

The chain couples TRBV10-3 to TRBJ1-6; D uncertain. This CDR3 has 12 residues. Germline CDR1 is ENHRY and CDR2 is SYGVKD. V was pared by 2 bases and J by 11 bases, with 7 bases between. The CDR3 is CAISEDQPPLHF. The CDR3 DNA reads TGTGCCATCAGTGAGGACCAGCCACCCCTCCACTTT.

J is TRBJ2-7 and V is TRBV9; 7 nucleotides agree with TRBD1. Germline V lookup: CDR1 SGDLS, CDR2 YYNGEE. Trimming took 0 bases from V and 2 from J; bases not matched to a gene: 5. This CDR3 comprises 15 residues. CDR3 sequence reads: CASSVEEGATYEQYF. The DNA for the CDR3 is TGTGCCAGCAGCGTAGAAGAGGGGGCTACCTACGAGCAGTACTTC.

This clonotype was observed a handful of times. The chain is built from TRBV19 and TRBJ2-2; D is ambiguous. The CDR3 runs 13 residues. V was clipped by 0 bases and J by 4 bases, with 3 bases between them. CDR1 and CDR2 from the germline V gene are LNHDA and SQIVND (reference sequence). CDR3 sequence: CASSIESTGELFF. CDR3 DNA sequence: TGTGCCAGTAGTATAGAAAGCACCGGGGAGCTGTTTTTT.

The chain is built from TRBV4-3 and TRBJ1-1; a possible D gene is TRBD1 (5 bases). This CDR3 contains 13 residues. With 1 base removed from V and 5 bases from J, the gap between germline ends came to 8 bases. CDR1 and CDR2 from the germline V gene are LGHNA and YSLEER. The chain's CDR3 is CASSQVKGTEAFF. The CDR3 DNA is TGCGCCAGCAGCCAAGTCAAGGGGACTGAAGCTTTCTTT.

This clonotype showed up just a few times. A single base separates this from a much larger clone, so it may be a read error. The chain links TRBV20-1 to TRBJ1-2; 7 bases are shared with TRBD1. The trim removed 5 bases at V and 0 bases at J, leaving 6 bases unmatched. CDR3 length equals 14 residues. Per germline, CDR1 DFQATT and CDR2 SNEGSKA (reference sequence). CDR3 sequence reads: CSAGGQEANYGYTF. The CDR3 nucleotides are TGCAGTGCTGGAGGACAGGAAGCTAACTATGGCTACACCTTC.

The chain couples TRBV2 to TRBJ2-7; tentatively, D is TRBD2 (6 bases). Germline loops: CDR1 SNHLY, CDR2 FYNNEI. The CDR3 loop spans 13 amino acids. The ends were cut back, 3 bases at V and 3 bases at J, with 9 bases in the middle. CDR3 nucleotides: TGTGCCAGCAGTGAGGAGGGCCTCTACGAGCAGTACTTC. Its translation is CASSEEGLYEQYF.

This clonotype was observed many times. This sequence joins TRBV2 and TRBJ1-2, with unresolved D. CDR1 is SNHLY and CDR2 is FYNNEI in the germline V gene. This CDR3 has 13 amino acids. The V and J ends lost 6 bases and 4 bases respectively, with 12 bases between them. CDR3 nucleotides: TGTGCCAGCAGCGACGGGATCTCCTATGGCTACACCTTC. It codes for CASSDGISYGYTF.

Ten or more counts support this clonotype. In DNA, the CDR3 is TGTGCCAGCAGTTCCCTTAGGGATAGCAATCAGCCCCAGCATTTT. The encoded protein is CASSSLRDSNQPQHF. The chain links TRBV12-3 or TRBV12-4 to TRBJ1-5; D gene ambiguous. This CDR3 comprises 15 residues. V was clipped by 4 bases and J by 0 bases, with 10 bases between them.

This clonotype was seen ten or more times. CDR3 nucleotide sequence: TGTGCCAGCAGCTTATTGACTAGCGAGGAGACCCAGTACTTC. Translated: CASSLLTSEETQYF. The gene calls are TRBV7-9 and TRBJ2-5, with 8 bases that match TRBD2. The CDR3 loop spans 14 amino acids. Germline V gives CDR1 SEHNR, CDR2 FQNEAQ (reference sequence). J gave up 5 bases and V 2 bases, and 4 bases lay outside the gene matches. Full variable domain (rest looked up from reference TRBV7-9 and TRBJ2-5): DTGVSQNPRHKITKRGQNVTFRCDPISEHNRLYWYRQTLGQGPEFLTYFQNEAQLEKSRLLSDRFSAERPKGSFSTLEIQRTEQGDSAMYLCASSLLTSEETQYFGPGTRLLVL.

Here the CDR3 reads CASSSSAGGYEQYF. CDR3 bases: TGTGCCAGTAGTTCCAGTGCGGGGGGTTACGAGCAGTACTTC. V gene TRBV19 combines with J gene TRBJ2-7, with 8 bases matching TRBD2. Germline trimming cut 5 bases from V and 4 bases from J; bases unmatched to any gene: 7. Germline lookup yields CDR1 LNHDA and CDR2 SQIVND (reference sequence). The CDR3 totals 14 residues.

Ten or more counts support this clonotype. The CDR3 is CASSFTTVNTEAFF. In DNA form, the CDR3 reads TGTGCCAGCAGCTTCACTACGGTGAACACTGAAGCTTTCTTT. The rearrangement links TRBV7-8 to TRBJ1-1; the D is unclear. This CDR3 is built from 14 residues. Germline loops: CDR1 SGHVS, CDR2 FQNEAQ. Trimming removed 3 bases at V and 0 bases at J, with 8 bases between. The entire variable domain, with the rest obtained from reference TRBV7-8 and TRBJ1-1, is as follows: GAGVSQSPRYKVAKRGQDVALRCDPISGHVSLFWYQQALGQGPEFLTYFQNEAQLDKSGLPSDRFFAERPEGSVSTLKIQRTQQEDSAVYLCASSFTTVNTEAFFGQGTRLTVV.

This clonotype was detected many times. This chain uses TRBV19 with TRBJ2-6, with D unresolved. The CDR3 sequence is 10 residues long. The germline V gene has CDR1 LNHDA and CDR2 SQIVND (reference sequence). The ends were cut back, 10 bases at V and 2 bases at J, with 0 bases in the middle. This CDR3 reads CATGANVLTF. In DNA, the CDR3 is TGTGCCACTGGGGCCAACGTCCTGACTTTC.

With respect to this clonotype: This may be a read error, as it is one base from a much larger clone. J is TRBJ2-2 and V is TRBV7-3, with D possibly TRBD2 on 6 matching bases. This CDR3 spans 17 amino acids. Trimming cost V 4 bases and J 7 bases, with 22 bases left between them. Germline loops: CDR1 SGHTA, CDR2 FQGTGA. CDR3 protein: CASSSLGSGGIGGELFF. The CDR3 nucleotides are TGTGCCAGCAGCTCCCTGGGGTCTGGCGGGATTGGCGGGGAGCTGTTTTTT.

This clonotype was counted between two and nine times. This chain joins TRBV12-3 or TRBV12-4 and TRBJ2-7; D possibly corresponds to TRBD1 (5 bases). The CDR3 covers 16 residues. V lost 6 bases, J lost 0 bases, and 18 bases lay in between. The CDR3 spells CASSPTAGTSSYEQYF. The CDR3 DNA reads TGTGCCAGCAGCCCGACAGCCGGTACAAGCTCCTACGAGCAGTACTTC.

This clonotype was recorded at least ten times. J is TRBJ1-2 and V is TRBV20-1, with D hard to call. Per germline, CDR1 DFQATT and CDR2 SNEGSKA (reference sequence). The CDR3 covers 10 residues. V gave up 4 bases and J gave up 3 bases, with 3 bases separating them. The CDR3 nucleotides read TGCAGTGCTAATGACTATGGCTACACCTTC. Protein product: CSANDYGYTF.

This clonotype showed up many times. The rearrangement joins TRBV10-3 to TRBJ2-7; possibly TRBD1 for D (5 bases). Per germline, CDR1 ENHRY and CDR2 SYGVKD. CDR3 length equals 14 residues. V was trimmed by 0 bases and J by 2 bases, leaving 8 bases between them. For the CDR3, the DNA is TGTGCCATCAGTGAGTCCCAGACAGCCTACGAGCAGTACTTC. Amino acids: CAISESQTAYEQYF.

The chain has TRBV15 and TRBJ1-4, with 7 bases lining up with TRBD1. In germline, CDR1 is LNHNV, CDR2 YYDKDF (reference sequence). V dropped 5 bases and J dropped 7; count of bases not matched to a gene: 7. CDR3 length equals 14 residues. The CDR3 loop reads CATSDRADGEKLFF. The CDR3 bases are TGTGCCACCAGCGACAGGGCTGATGGTGAAAAACTGTTTTTT.

The sample holds a few counts of this clonotype. This chain links TRBV5-1 with TRBJ2-7, with D possibly matching TRBD2 (6 bases). V lost 4 bases to trimming and J lost 1 base, with 18 bases between them. CDR3 length: 16 amino acids. Germline V gene lookup returns CDR1 SGHRS and CDR2 YFSETQ. CDR3: CASSLYLTRESYEQYF. The DNA of the CDR3 is TGCGCCAGCAGCCTCTACCTTACTCGGGAGTCCTACGAGCAGTACTTC.

This clonotype has at least ten counts. This chain links TRBV10-3 with TRBJ1-5, with D perhaps matching TRBD1 (6 bases). The CDR3 sequence is 13 residues long. Trimming pared 4 bases from V and 2 bases from J, leaving 6 bases between. CDR1 ENHRY and CDR2 SYGVKD come from the germline V gene. The CDR3 here is CAISAGGNQPQHF. CDR3 DNA sequence: TGTGCCATCAGTGCAGGGGGCAATCAGCCCCAGCATTTT.